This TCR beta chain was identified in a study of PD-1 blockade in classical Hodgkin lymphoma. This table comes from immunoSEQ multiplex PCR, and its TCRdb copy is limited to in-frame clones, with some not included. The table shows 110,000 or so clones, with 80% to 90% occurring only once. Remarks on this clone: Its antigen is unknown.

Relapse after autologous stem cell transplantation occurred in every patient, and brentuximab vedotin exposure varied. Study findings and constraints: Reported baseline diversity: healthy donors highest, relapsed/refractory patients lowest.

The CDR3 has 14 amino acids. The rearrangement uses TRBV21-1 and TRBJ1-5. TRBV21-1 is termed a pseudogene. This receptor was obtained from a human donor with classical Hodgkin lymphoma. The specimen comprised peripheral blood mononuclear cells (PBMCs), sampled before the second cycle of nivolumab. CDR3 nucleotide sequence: TGTGCCAGCCTAAAAAAGTATAGCAATCAGCCCCAGCATTTT. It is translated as CASLKKYSNQPQHF.